The text below deals with one TCR beta chain. The data originate from a study of blood T cells in healthy people across ages. Through a sample-barcoded 5' primer and a J-beta primer mix, a second PCR was run for about 6 to 11 cycles. MiXCR, applied by TCRdb to the 5' RACE reads, yields one record per CDR3 protein. The sample has hundreds of thousands of distinct CDR3 sequences; about 59% are singletons. The V gene's germline CDR1 is MNHEY and CDR2 SMNVEV (reference sequence). The CDR3 consists of 15 residues. V gave up 2 bases and J gave up 9 bases; unmatched junction bases: 9. The receptor comes from a man aged 25 to 40 in good health. This chain links TRBV27 with TRBJ2-1, with 8 positions matching TRBD1. What was sequenced was blood. Written as DNA, the CDR3 is TGTGCCAGCAGTTTACCAGGGGGCGAGAGGGGTGAGCAGTTCTTC. It is translated as CASSLPGGERGEQFF.